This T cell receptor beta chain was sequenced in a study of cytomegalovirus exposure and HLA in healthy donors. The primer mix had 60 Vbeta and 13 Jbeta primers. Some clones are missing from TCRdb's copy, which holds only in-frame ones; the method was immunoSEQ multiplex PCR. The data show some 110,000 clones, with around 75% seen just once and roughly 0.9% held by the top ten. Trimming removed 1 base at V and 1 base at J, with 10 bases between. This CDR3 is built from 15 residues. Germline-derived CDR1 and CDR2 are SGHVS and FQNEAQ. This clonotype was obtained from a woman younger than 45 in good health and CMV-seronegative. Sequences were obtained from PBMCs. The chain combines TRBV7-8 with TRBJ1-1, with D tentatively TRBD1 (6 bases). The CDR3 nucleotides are TGTGCCAGCAGCTTAGAGGACAGCAAGAACACTGAAGCTTTCTTT. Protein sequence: CASSLEDSKNTEAFF.